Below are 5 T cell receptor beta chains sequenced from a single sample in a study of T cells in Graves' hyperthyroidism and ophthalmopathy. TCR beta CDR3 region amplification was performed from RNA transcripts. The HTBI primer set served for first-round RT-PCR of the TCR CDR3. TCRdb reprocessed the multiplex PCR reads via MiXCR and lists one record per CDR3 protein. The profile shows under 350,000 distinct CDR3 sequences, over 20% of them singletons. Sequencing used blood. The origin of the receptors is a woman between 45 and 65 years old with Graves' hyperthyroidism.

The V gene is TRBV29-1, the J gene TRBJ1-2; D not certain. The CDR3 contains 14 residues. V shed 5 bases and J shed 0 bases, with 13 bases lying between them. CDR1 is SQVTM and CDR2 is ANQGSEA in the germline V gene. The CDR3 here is CSVPTPGTNYGYTF. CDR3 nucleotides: TGCAGCGTTCCTACCCCCGGGACTAACTATGGCTACACCTTC.

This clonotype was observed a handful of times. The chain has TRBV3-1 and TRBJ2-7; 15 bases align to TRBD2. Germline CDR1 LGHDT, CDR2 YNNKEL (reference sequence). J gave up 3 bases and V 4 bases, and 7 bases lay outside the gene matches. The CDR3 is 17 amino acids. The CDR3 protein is CASSPMGLAGGNYEQYF. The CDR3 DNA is TGTGCCAGCAGCCCCATGGGACTAGCGGGGGGAAACTACGAGCAGTACTTC.

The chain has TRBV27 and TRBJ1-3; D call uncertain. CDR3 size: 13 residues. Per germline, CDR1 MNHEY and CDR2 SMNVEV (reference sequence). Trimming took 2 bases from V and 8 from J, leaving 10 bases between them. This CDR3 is CASSLKARDTIYF. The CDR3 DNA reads TGTGCCAGCAGTTTAAAGGCCAGAGACACCATATATTTT.

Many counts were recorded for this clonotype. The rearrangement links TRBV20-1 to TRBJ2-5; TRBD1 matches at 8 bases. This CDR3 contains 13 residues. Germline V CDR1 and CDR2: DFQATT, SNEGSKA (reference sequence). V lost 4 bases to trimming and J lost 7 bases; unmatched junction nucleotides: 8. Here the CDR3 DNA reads TGCAGTGCTAACGACAGGGGTCTTGCGACCCAGTACTTC. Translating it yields CSANDRGLATQYF.

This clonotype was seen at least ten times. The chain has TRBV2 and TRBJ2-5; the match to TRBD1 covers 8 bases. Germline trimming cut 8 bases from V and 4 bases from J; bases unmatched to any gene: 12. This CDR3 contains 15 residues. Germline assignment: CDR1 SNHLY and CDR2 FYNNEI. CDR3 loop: CASPKDRGGRETQYF. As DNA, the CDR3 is TGTGCCAGCCCCAAAGACAGGGGTGGACGAGAGACCCAGTACTTC.